The 21 T cell receptor beta chains below come from one sample, sequenced in a study of blood T cell repertoires in COVID-19. Repertoires were generated with immunoSEQ multiplex PCR, while TCRdb's copy carries only in-frame clones and drops some. The data contain 72,000 or so clones, approximately 85% of them singletons. The specimen sequenced was peripheral blood. The source is an elderly woman with active or convalescent COVID-19.

The V and J genes are TRBV5-8 and TRBJ1-2; D unresolved. The germline V and J ends were trimmed by 3 bases and 4 bases, with 4 bases remaining between them. Per the germline V gene, CDR1 is SGHTS and CDR2 is YDEGEE. The CDR3 is 11 residues long. CDR3 sequence (DNA): TGTGCCAGCAGCTACGGCTATGGCTACACCTTC. As protein: CASSYGYGYTF. Using reference TRBV5-8 and TRBJ1-2 for the parts outside the CDR3, the full variable domain is EAGVTQSPTHLIKTRGQQATLRCSPISGHTSVYWYQQALGLGLQFLLWYDEGEERNRGNFPPRFSGRQFPNYSSELNVNALELEDSALYLCASSYGYGYTFGSGTRLTVV.

This clone was seen more than once but under ten times. This sequence joins TRBV24-1 and TRBJ1-6, with D perhaps TRBD1 (5 bases). Germline CDR1 reads KGHDR; CDR2 reads SFDVKD. V was clipped by 12 bases and J by 9 bases, with 11 bases between them. This CDR3 has 11 residues. Written as DNA, the CDR3 is TGTGCCCCAAGCGGGGGTTCACCCCTCCACTTT. Translated, it gives CAPSGGSPLHF.

This chain joins TRBV6-5 and TRBJ2-2, with D uncertain. This CDR3 is built from 12 residues. The ends were cut back, 6 bases at V and 6 bases at J, with 8 bases in the middle. The germline CDR1 and CDR2 sequences are MNHEY and SVGAGI. In DNA form, the CDR3 reads TGTGCCAGCAGCACAAACCCCGGGGAGCTGTTTTTT. Its translation is CASSTNPGELFF.

Only one count was recorded for this clone. This rearrangement joins TRBV28 to TRBJ1-3; 8 bases fit TRBD1. CDR3 length equals 15 residues. CDR1 is MDHEN, CDR2 SYDVKM, per germline. The V and J ends lost 3 bases and 7 bases, in that order; junction bases with no gene match: 8. CDR3 loop: CASSFHRGKTNTIYF. DNA of the CDR3: TGTGCCAGCAGTTTCCACAGGGGGAAGACGAACACCATATATTTT.

The genes are TRBV19 and TRBJ1-4; 7 bases line up with TRBD1. Germline V gene data show CDR1 as LNHDA and CDR2 as SQIVND (reference sequence). This CDR3 is 14 amino acids long. With V trimmed by 6 bases and J by 4 bases, 5 bases remained unmatched. The CDR3 is CASRPGQDNEKLFF. CDR3 bases: TGTGCCAGTAGACCCGGACAGGATAATGAAAAACTGTTTTTT.

The chain is built from TRBV7-9 and TRBJ1-2; TRBD1 agrees at 9 bases. Trimming at V came to 1 base and at J to 8 bases, leaving 5 bases not matched to a gene. The CDR3 length is 14 residues. Germline loops: CDR1 SEHNR, CDR2 FQNEAQ (reference sequence). The CDR3 region is CASSLVGQGVGYTF. In nucleotides, the CDR3 is TGTGCCAGCAGCTTAGTGGGACAGGGTGTGGGCTACACCTTC.

The chain is built from TRBV18 and TRBJ1-2, with D possibly being TRBD1 (5 bases). Germline CDR1 reads KGHSH; CDR2 reads LQKENI. Trimming took 2 bases from V and 4 from J, leaving 11 bases between them. This CDR3 spans 14 amino acids. The CDR3 loop is CASSPDSKLYGYTF. CDR3 in DNA: TGTGCCAGCTCACCAGACAGCAAACTCTATGGCTACACCTTC.

The gene calls are TRBV12-3 or TRBV12-4 and TRBJ1-1; unclear D gene. V was clipped by 7 bases and J by 3 bases, with 12 bases between them. The CDR3 totals 13 residues. The CDR3 spells CASTLLRDTEAFF. The CDR3 bases are TGTGCCAGCACCCTCTTACGGGACACTGAAGCTTTCTTT.

The chain combines TRBV3-1 (or the pseudogene TRBV3-2) with TRBJ1-1, with D tentatively TRBD1 (5 bases). The germline gives CDR1 LGHDT, CDR2 YNNKEL (reference sequence). The CDR3 runs 16 residues. The V and J ends lost 0 bases and 1 base respectively, with 12 bases between them. CDR3 sequence reads: CASSQEGGLGNTEAFF. DNA for the CDR3: TGTGCCAGCAGCCAAGAGGGGGGTCTTGGGAACACTGAAGCTTTCTTT.

The chain joins TRBV7-9 to TRBJ2-5, with 7 bases fitting TRBD1. The germline CDR1 and CDR2 sequences are SEHNR and FQNEAQ (reference sequence). V was pared by 4 bases and J by 2 bases, with 4 bases of the junction left unmatched. The CDR3 runs 14 residues. The DNA of the CDR3 is TGTGCCAGCAGCTGGGGGACAGCTCAAGAGACCCAGTACTTC. Amino acids: CASSWGTAQETQYF.

This sequence joins TRBV19 and TRBJ2-5, with 7 bases matching TRBD1. This CDR3 has 13 residues. In germline, CDR1 is LNHDA, CDR2 SQIVND (reference sequence). V lost 3 bases, J lost 5 bases, and 3 bases stayed unmatched. The CDR3 nucleotides read TGTGCCAGTAGTATTACAGGGGTGGAGACCCAGTACTTC. Translation gives CASSITGVETQYF. The variable domain in full, completed from reference TRBV19 and TRBJ2-5, reads DGGITQSPKYLFRKEGQNVTLSCEQNLNHDAMYWYRQDPGQGLRLIYYSQIVNDFQKGDIAEGYSVSREKKESFPLTVTSAQKNPTAFYLCASSITGVETQYFGPGTRLLVL.

The genes are TRBV7-2 and TRBJ1-2; 11 bases match TRBD1. V lost 4 bases to trimming and J lost 3 bases; unmatched junction nucleotides: 10. The CDR3 is 17 amino acids. The V gene's germline CDR1 is SGHTA and CDR2 FQGNSA. The CDR3 DNA is TGTGCCAGCAGCTACGGGACAGGGGGTTTAGGTGACTATGGCTACACCTTC. Translated: CASSYGTGGLGDYGYTF. The whole variable domain, remainder taken from reference TRBV7-2 and TRBJ1-2, is GAGVSQSPSNKVTEKGKDVELRCDPISGHTALYWYRQSLGQGLEFLIYFQGNSAPDKSGLPSDRFSAERTGGSVSTLTIQRTQQEDSAVYLCASSYGTGGLGDYGYTFGSGTRLTVV.

The chain is built from TRBV5-6 and TRBJ1-4; tentative D call: TRBD1 (5 bases). CDR3 length equals 17 residues. The ends were cut back, 3 bases at V and 4 bases at J, with 19 bases in the middle. Germline values: CDR1 SGHDT, CDR2 YYEEEE. CDR3 amino acids: CASSSGRWGELNEKLFF. The CDR3 DNA sequence: TGTGCCAGCAGCTCCGGACGGTGGGGGGAACTTAATGAAAAACTGTTTTTT.

The chain recombines TRBV7-9 with TRBJ1-3; TRBD1 agrees at 8 bases. The germline CDR1 and CDR2 sequences are SEHNR and FQNEAQ (reference sequence). This CDR3 has 18 residues. V trimming: 2 bases; J trimming: 4 bases; junction bases outside the gene matches: 13. CDR3 amino acids: CASSLSRTGRMGGNTIYF. DNA of the CDR3: TGTGCCAGCAGCTTATCCCGGACAGGGAGAATGGGGGGAAACACCATATATTTT.

The V call is TRBV7-2, the J call TRBJ2-2; TRBD1 matches 7 bases. CDR1 is SGHTA, CDR2 FQGNSA, per germline. The CDR3 contains 15 residues. The V segment lost 2 bases and the J segment 4 bases; nucleotides outside the gene matches: 4. The CDR3 region has the DNA TGTGCCAGCAGCTTACGACAGGGCGGCACCGGGGAGCTGTTTTTT. It yields the protein CASSLRQGGTGELFF.

This chain uses TRBV3-1 (or the pseudogene TRBV3-2) with TRBJ2-3; D unresolved. Germline CDR1 LGHDT, CDR2 YNNKEL (reference sequence). Trimming cost V 4 bases and J 2 bases, with 4 bases left between them. The CDR3 is 12 residues long. CDR3 protein: CASSRLTDTQYF. The CDR3 bases are TGTGCCAGCAGCCGGCTCACAGATACGCAGTATTTT.

V gene TRBV29-1 combines with J gene TRBJ1-3; 7 bases are a match to TRBD1. The J segment lost 1 base and the V segment lost 4 bases, leaving 7 bases of the junction unmatched. Germline V lookup: CDR1 SQVTM, CDR2 ANQGSEA. The CDR3 spans 15 residues. CDR3 amino acids: CSVGQGELSGNTIYF. CDR3 DNA: TGCAGCGTTGGTCAGGGGGAATTATCTGGAAACACCATATATTTT.

The V and J genes are TRBV6-1 and TRBJ2-2, with 7 bases that match TRBD1. Germline-derived CDR1 and CDR2 are MNHNS and SASEGT. With 2 bases clipped from V and 4 bases from J, the junction kept 4 bases outside the gene matches. The CDR3 loop spans 15 amino acids. The CDR3 region is CASSEYRGGTGELFF. The CDR3 region has the DNA TGTGCCAGCAGTGAATACAGGGGCGGCACCGGGGAGCTGTTTTTT.

This chain uses TRBV5-5 with TRBJ1-3; D gene ambiguous. Looked up from germline, CDR1 is SGHKS and CDR2 is YYEKEE (reference sequence). Trimming shortened V by 2 bases and J by 6 bases, and 18 bases separated the two germline ends. This CDR3 is 16 amino acids long. CDR3: CASSFSPGSLLNTIYF. CDR3 bases: TGTGCCAGCAGCTTCTCACCGGGATCTTTACTAAACACCATATATTTT.

This chain joins TRBV5-1 and TRBJ2-5; possibly TRBD1 for D (5 bases). Germline V lookup: CDR1 SGHRS, CDR2 YFSETQ. The CDR3 length is 14 residues. V lost 0 bases and J lost 4, with 10 bases in between. CDR3 DNA: TGCGCCAGCAGCTTGGCCGGGCAGGGAGAGACCCAGTACTTC. It encodes CASSLAGQGETQYF. Complete variable domain (other parts from reference TRBV5-1 and TRBJ2-5): KAGVTQTPRYLIKTRGQQVTLSCSPISGHRSVSWYQQTPGQGLQFLFEYFSETQRNKGNFPGRFSGRQFSNSRSEMNVSTLELGDSALYLCASSLAGQGETQYFGPGTRLLVL.

This clone occurred once. The chain carries TRBV3-1 (or the pseudogene TRBV3-2) and TRBJ2-3; unclear D gene. The V gene's germline CDR1 is LGHDT and CDR2 YNNKEL (reference sequence). This CDR3 has 13 residues. Trimming took 1 base from V and 4 from J, leaving 6 bases between them. CDR3 sequence (DNA): TGTGCCAGCAGCCAAGCCAGGCCAGATACGCAGTATTTT. This gives the protein CASSQARPDTQYF.